This T cell receptor (beta chain) was recovered during a study of response to subunit inactivated influenza vaccine. This clonotype was observed a handful of times. Each CDR3 protein is one row after TCRdb ran MiXCR on the RT-PCR reads. The table has about half a million distinct CDR3 sequences, about 25% seen once. Trimming took 5 bases from V and 2 from J; bases not matched to a gene: 1. The V gene's germline CDR1 is DFQATT and CDR2 SNEGSKA (reference sequence). This CDR3 comprises 14 residues. The source material was CD4+ T cells sorted from PBMCs, sampled 5 days after vaccination. The chain combines TRBV20-1 with TRBJ2-3; 13 bases agree with TRBD2. This TCR came from a man in his forties or fifties who received an inactivated influenza vaccine. CDR3 coding DNA: TGCAGTGCTGGGACTAGCGGGGACACAGATACGCAGTATTTT. The encoded protein is CSAGTSGDTDTQYF.